This T cell receptor (beta chain) was observed in a study of shared clonotypes between healthy human individuals. It was CD45RO-negative cells, positively selected for CCR7, that made up naive CD8 cells, with terminally differentiated effector memory CD45RA+ cells excluded. Methods used by the authors: In the immunoSEQ data, sequences were junction-only and lacked quality scores, so filtering differed. Some clones are missing from TCRdb's copy, which holds only in-frame ones; the method was immunoSEQ multiplex PCR. V and J calls and clone size are copied from that table; D and trimming were computed from the DNA. Of around 560,000 clones listed, about 95% were seen once; the top ten hold approximately 0.11%. General observations from the study: Large depth notwithstanding, sorted-subset sequencing proved incomplete by rarefaction. Non-shared clonotypes displayed generation probabilities falling below those of clonotypes present in all four donors.

Of note for this clone: Antigen specificity is unknown.

CDR1 and CDR2 from the germline V gene are MNHEY and SMNVEV (reference sequence). V gave up 3 bases and J gave up 5 bases; unmatched junction bases: 3. This CDR3 has 14 amino acids. The clonotype comes from a woman aged 30 to 39 in good health. This chain connects TRBV27 to TRBJ1-5; 8 nucleotides match TRBD1. Sequences were obtained from naive CD8+ T cells sorted from blood. The CDR3 loop reads CASSFTQGDQPQHF. CDR3 coding DNA: TGTGCCAGCAGTTTTACACAGGGGGATCAGCCCCAGCATTTT.